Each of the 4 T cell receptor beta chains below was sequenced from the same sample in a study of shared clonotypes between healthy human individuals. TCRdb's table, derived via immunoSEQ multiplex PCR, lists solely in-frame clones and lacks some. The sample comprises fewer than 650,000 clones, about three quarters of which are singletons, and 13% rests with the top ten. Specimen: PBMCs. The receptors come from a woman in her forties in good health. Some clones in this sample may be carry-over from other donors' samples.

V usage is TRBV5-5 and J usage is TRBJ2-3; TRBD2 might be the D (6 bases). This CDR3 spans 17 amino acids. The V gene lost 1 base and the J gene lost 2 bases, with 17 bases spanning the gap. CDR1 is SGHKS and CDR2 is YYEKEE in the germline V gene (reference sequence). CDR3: CASSLSPGGSYTDTQYF. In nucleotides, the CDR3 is TGTGCCAGCAGCTTGAGTCCAGGAGGGTCTTACACAGATACGCAGTATTTT.

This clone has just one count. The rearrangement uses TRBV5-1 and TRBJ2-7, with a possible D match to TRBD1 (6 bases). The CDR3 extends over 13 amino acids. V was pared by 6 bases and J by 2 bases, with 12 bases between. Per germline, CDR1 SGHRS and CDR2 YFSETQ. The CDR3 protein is CASNRAGTYEQYF. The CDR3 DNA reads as TGCGCCAGCAACAGGGCAGGCACCTACGAGCAGTACTTC.

The CDR3 reads CASSATRDRETETQYF. CDR3 nucleotides: TGCGCCAGCAGCGCCACACGGGACAGGGAGACAGAGACCCAGTACTTC. V usage is TRBV5-1 and J usage is TRBJ2-5; 9 bases match TRBD1. The J segment lost 4 bases and the V segment lost 4 bases, leaving 11 bases of the junction unmatched. The CDR3 runs 16 residues. The germline V gene has CDR1 SGHRS and CDR2 YFSETQ. Using reference TRBV5-1 and TRBJ2-5 for the parts outside the CDR3, the full variable domain is KAGVTQTPRYLIKTRGQQVTLSCSPISGHRSVSWYQQTPGQGLQFLFEYFSETQRNKGNFPGRFSGRQFSNSRSEMNVSTLELGDSALYLCASSATRDRETETQYFGPGTRLLVL.

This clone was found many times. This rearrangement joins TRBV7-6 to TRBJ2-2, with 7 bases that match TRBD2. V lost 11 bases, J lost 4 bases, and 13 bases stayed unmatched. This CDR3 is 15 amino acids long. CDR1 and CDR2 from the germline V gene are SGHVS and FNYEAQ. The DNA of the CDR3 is TGTGCCGTATTTCCTAGCGGCTCGGGCACCGGGGAGCTGTTTTTT. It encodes CAVFPSGSGTGELFF.